This T cell receptor (beta chain) was recorded in a study of T cell responses to AZD1222 COVID-19 vaccine. Trimming took 5 bases from V and 1 from J, leaving 9 bases between them. The length of the CDR3 is 14 residues. Germline values: CDR1 KGHSH, CDR2 LQKENI. Generated by immunoSEQ multiplex PCR, the TCRdb table keeps only in-frame clones and is missing some. The sample lists 80,000 to 100,000 clones; 70% to 90% were seen once. Here the sequenced sample was peripheral blood, taken 28 days after the second AZD1222 dose. The rearrangement uses TRBV18 and TRBJ1-5; TRBD1 is a possible D gene (5 bases). This clonotype was obtained from an adult who received the AZD1222 COVID-19 vaccine. This CDR3 reads CASSGGLSNQPQHF. The CDR3 DNA is TGTGCCAGCTCAGGGGGATTGAGCAATCAGCCCCAGCATTTT.